This T cell receptor beta chain came from a study of blood T cell repertoires in COVID-19. About the research overall: PBMCs, B-cell-depleted T cells, or T cells provided the cDNA or gDNA that made up the material.

In germline, CDR1 is GTSNPN, CDR2 SVGIG (reference sequence). The V and J ends lost 3 bases and 10 bases respectively, with 19 bases between them. CDR3 length equals 14 residues. Sequenced by immunoSEQ multiplex PCR; TCRdb stores in-frame clones only, minus some. The table shows around 260,000 clones, with 86% occurring only once. The source material was peripheral blood. This sequence originates from a woman aged 30 to 39 with active or convalescent COVID-19. The V and J genes are TRBV30 and TRBJ2-1, with TRBD2 as a possible D gene (6 bases). CDR3 DNA sequence: TGTGCCTGGAGCGTACCCCTACTAGCACGCGAGCAGTTCTTC. Residues: CAWSVPLLAREQFF.